These 10 T cell receptor beta chains originate from one sample sequenced in a study of blood T cell repertoires in COVID-19. Generated by immunoSEQ multiplex PCR, the TCRdb table keeps only in-frame clones and is missing some. The sample includes around 99,000 clones, 75% to 95% seen only once; the top ten take just over 5%. The specimen sequenced was peripheral blood. The receptors shown here come from a man aged 50 or older with acute or convalescent COVID-19.

In its sample, this clone was seen a few times. The chain couples TRBV18 to TRBJ1-1; 8 nucleotides match TRBD1. The CDR3 sequence is 15 residues long. Germline CDR1 and CDR2: KGHSH and LQKENI. V was clipped by 0 bases and J by 1 base; unmatched bases: 1. In DNA, the CDR3 is TGTGCCAGCTCACCACCAACAGGGGGGAACACTGAAGCTTTCTTT. This gives the protein CASSPPTGGNTEAFF.

This chain joins TRBV4-3 and TRBJ2-1; 11 nucleotides agree with TRBD2. Trimming at V came to 2 bases and at J to 8 bases, leaving 5 bases not matched to a gene. The CDR3 length is 15 residues. In germline, CDR1 is LGHNA, CDR2 YSLEER. The CDR3 nucleotides are TGCGCCAGCAGCCAATCCCAACTAGCGGGAGATGAGCAGTTCTTC. This translates into CASSQSQLAGDEQFF.

This sequence joins TRBV18 and TRBJ1-2; no clear D. V was clipped by 3 bases and J by 4 bases, with 9 bases between them. Germline-derived CDR1 and CDR2 are KGHSH and LQKENI. The CDR3 spans 13 residues. The CDR3 sequence is CASSPGEGYGYTF. CDR3 in DNA: TGTGCCAGCTCACCTGGTGAGGGCTATGGCTACACCTTC.

This clone was seen once. V usage is TRBV19 and J usage is TRBJ1-6, with D unclear. CDR3 size: 13 residues. Germline CDR1 LNHDA, CDR2 SQIVND (reference sequence). The V and J ends lost 6 bases and 3 bases respectively, with 6 bases between them. CDR3 in amino acids: CASRADYNSPLHF. The CDR3 nucleotides are TGTGCCAGTAGGGCAGACTATAATTCACCCCTCCACTTT.

This sequence joins TRBV24-1 and TRBJ2-2, with 9 bases matching TRBD1. With V trimmed by 4 bases and J by 5 bases, 7 bases remained unmatched. This CDR3 is built from 16 residues. CDR1 is KGHDR, CDR2 SFDVKD, per germline. The CDR3 loop is CATSDTGTGQTGELFF. The DNA for the CDR3 is TGTGCCACCAGTGACACCGGGACAGGGCAAACCGGGGAGCTGTTTTTT.

The chain recombines TRBV28 with TRBJ1-2; 7 bases align to TRBD1. Trimming took 5 bases from V and 2 from J; bases not matched to a gene: 8. The CDR3 is 15 residues long. Germline CDR1 reads MDHEN; CDR2 reads SYDVKM. CDR3 amino acids: CASSRAETGNYGYTF. CDR3 bases: TGTGCCAGCAGTAGGGCCGAGACAGGGAACTATGGCTACACCTTC.

The rearrangement links TRBV6-5 to TRBJ1-1; D is undetermined. Germline lookup yields CDR1 MNHEY and CDR2 SVGAGI. The CDR3 contains 13 residues. The V and J ends lost 7 bases and 5 bases respectively, with 14 bases between them. CDR3 DNA sequence: TGTGCCAGCACCCGGGGTTTAAGGACTGAAGCTTTCTTT. Protein sequence: CASTRGLRTEAFF.

The chain combines TRBV18 with TRBJ1-4; the D gene is possibly TRBD1 (5 bases). The CDR3 is 17 residues long. Germline V gives CDR1 KGHSH, CDR2 LQKENI. Trimming took 2 bases from V and 0 from J, leaving 13 bases between them. In nucleotides, the CDR3 is TGTGCCAGCTCACCAACAGGCCTCTCTGCAACTAATGAAAAACTGTTTTTT. Amino acids: CASSPTGLSATNEKLFF. The variable domain in full, completed from reference TRBV18 and TRBJ1-4, reads NAGVMQNPRHLVRRRGQEARLRCSPMKGHSHVYWYRQLPEEGLKFMVYLQKENIIDESGMPKERFSAEFPKEGPSILRIQQVVRGDSAAYFCASSPTGLSATNEKLFFGSGTQLSVL.

The CDR3 loop reads CASSLKPAGGQAGGTQYF. In DNA, the CDR3 is TGTGCCAGCAGCTTGAAGCCAGCGGGAGGTCAAGCGGGGGGTACGCAGTATTTT. The V and J genes are TRBV5-5 and TRBJ2-3; 9 positions agree with TRBD2. The ends lost 1 base at V and 8 bases at J; junction bases unmatched: 17. The germline CDR1 and CDR2 sequences are SGHKS and YYEKEE (reference sequence). The CDR3 extends over 18 amino acids.

This clone was detected only once. The chain employs TRBV28 and TRBJ2-5; unclear D gene. The CDR3 is made up of 14 amino acids. CDR1 is MDHEN and CDR2 is SYDVKM in the germline V gene. V gave up 5 bases and J gave up 0 bases, with 10 bases separating them. In nucleotides, the CDR3 is TGTGCCAGCAGTCATCCAGTGTACCAAGAGACCCAGTACTTC. Translated: CASSHPVYQETQYF.